The 6 T cell receptor beta chains in this list originate from one sample, sequenced in a study of identical twins. Each CDR3 protein gets one entry after TCRdb re-called the 5' RACE reads with MiXCR. The data contain 250,000 to 350,000 distinct CDR3 sequences, 7.5% to 9.5% of them singletons. These data are also associated with another study on yellow fever vaccine responses in identical twins.

The specimen was CD8+ T cells sorted from blood. The source is a woman between 18 and 30 years old in good health.

The chain has TRBV4-1 and TRBJ2-1, with 7 bases aligning to TRBD1. The CDR3 is 14 residues long. Trimming at V came to 5 bases and at J to 6 bases, leaving 7 bases not matched to a gene. The germline V gene encodes CDR1 MGHRA and CDR2 YSYEKL. CDR3 sequence: CASSFTGVGNEQFF. CDR3 nucleotides: TGCGCCAGCAGCTTTACAGGGGTTGGCAATGAGCAGTTCTTC.

V gene TRBV4-2 combines with J gene TRBJ2-1; D unclear. The CDR3 runs to 13 residues. V lost 3 bases and J 10 bases, leaving 13 bases between the germline ends. Germline CDR1 is LGHNA and CDR2 is YNFKEQ. CDR3: CASSHILTQEQFF. The CDR3 region has the DNA TGTGCCAGCAGCCATATTCTTACGCAAGAGCAGTTCTTC.

This clonotype showed up many times. The rearrangement joins TRBV4-3 to TRBJ2-7; either TRBD1 or TRBD2 may fit D (5 bases each). CDR1 and CDR2 from the germline V gene are LGHNA and YSLEER. Trimming shortened V by 3 bases and J by 0 bases, and 12 bases separated the two germline ends. The CDR3 extends over 15 amino acids. This CDR3 is CASSHGTDPSYEQYF. The DNA for the CDR3 is TGCGCCAGCAGCCACGGGACGGACCCCTCCTACGAGCAGTACTTC.

This clonotype was seen more than once but under ten times. V is TRBV27 and J is TRBJ1-2, with TRBD1 matching 7 bases. Losses at the gene ends were 7 bases for V and 6 bases for J; bases not matched to a gene: 5. This CDR3 region has 12 residues. CDR1 MNHEY and CDR2 SMNVEV come from the germline V gene (reference sequence). The CDR3 sequence: CASKGGRDGYTF. The CDR3 DNA is TGTGCCAGCAAAGGGGGCCGGGATGGCTACACCTTC.

A few counts support this clonotype. The chain recombines TRBV9 with TRBJ1-2; TRBD1 might be the D (6 bases). The germline V gene has CDR1 SGDLS and CDR2 YYNGEE. The CDR3 is made up of 12 amino acids. V lost 3 bases to trimming and J lost 8 bases, with 11 bases between them. CDR3 sequence reads: CASSAQGRGYTF. The CDR3 DNA reads as TGTGCCAGCAGCGCACAGGGTCGAGGCTACACCTTC. Supplemented by reference TRBV9 and TRBJ1-2, the full variable domain reads DSGVTQTPKHLITATGQRVTLRCSPRSGDLSVYWYQQSLDQGLQFLIQYYNGEERAKGNILERFSAQQFPDLHSELNLSSLELGDSALYFCASSAQGRGYTFGSGTRLTVV.

To note about this clonotype: Since a much larger clone is just one base distant, this may be a read error. The chain employs TRBV20-1 and TRBJ2-1; TRBD2 agrees at 12 bases. The CDR3 contains 15 residues. The V and J ends lost 0 bases and 7 bases, in that order; junction bases with no gene match: 4. CDR1 and CDR2 from the germline V gene are DFQATT and SNEGSKA (reference sequence). CDR3 protein: CSARDGTSGLNEQFF. CDR3 in DNA: TGCAGTGCTAGAGACGGGACTAGCGGGTTGAATGAGCAGTTCTTC.